What follows are 11 T cell receptor beta chains derived from one specimen sequenced in a study of T cell repertoires in aging, cancer and after chemotherapy. Peripheral blood genomic DNA, not sorted cells or RNA, was the template. Rearranged V-D-J TRB sequences were amplified with a mixed TRB-A/B primer pool. Each CDR3 protein gets one entry after TCRdb re-called the multiplex PCR reads with MiXCR. The sample shows around 1,700 distinct CDR3 sequences, less than 25% of them seen only once. The sample consisted of blood. These receptors were taken from a human donor with a blood cancer.

The gene calls are TRBV11-3 and TRBJ2-7; 9 bases agree with TRBD2. Germline trimming cut 4 bases from V and 6 bases from J; bases unmatched to any gene: 10. CDR1 and CDR2 (germline): SGHNT, YENEEA. CDR3 length: 15 residues. CDR3 in amino acids: CASSSVIAGVVEQYF. The DNA of the CDR3 is TGTGCCAGCAGCTCTGTTATAGCGGGGGTGGTCGAGCAGTACTTC.

In its sample, this clonotype ranks as medium-sized. The chain carries TRBV6-4 and TRBJ1-2; 10 bases map to TRBD1. The V gene's germline CDR1 is MRHNA and CDR2 SNTAGT. The CDR3 spans 13 residues. V lost 6 bases, J lost 6 bases, and 4 bases stayed unmatched. The CDR3 DNA is TGTGCCAGCAGCCGGGGACAGGGGAATGGCTACACCTTC. It encodes CASSRGQGNGYTF.

Within the sample, this clonotype is medium-sized. V and J are TRBV11-3 and TRBJ2-7, with TRBD2 matching over 12 bases. The V gene's germline CDR1 is SGHNT and CDR2 YENEEA. The V and J ends lost 4 bases and 6 bases, in that order; junction bases with no gene match: 7. The CDR3 extends over 15 amino acids. CDR3 sequence: CASSSRLAGVVEQYF. The CDR3 region has the DNA TGTGCCAGCAGCTCGAGACTAGCGGGGGTGGTCGAGCAGTACTTC.

This clonotype appeared a few times. The genes are TRBV5-1 and TRBJ1-6; 8 bases match TRBD1. The CDR3 is made up of 15 amino acids. Germline V CDR1 and CDR2: SGHRS, YFSETQ. Trimming at V came to 4 bases and at J to 7 bases, leaving 7 bases not matched to a gene. CDR3 DNA: TGCGCCAGCAGCCGAGACAGGGGTGCCAATTCACCCCTCCACTTT. Translated, it gives CASSRDRGANSPLHF.

For this clonotype: The junction and the germline gene differ at one end; a read error may be behind it. The J gene is TRBJ1-2, the V gene TRBV5-4; no clear D. This CDR3 has 14 amino acids. The germline V gene has CDR1 SGHNT and CDR2 YYREEE (reference sequence). CDR3 DNA: TGTGCCAGCCGCTTCCGCCAGGATGACTATGGCTACACCTTC. Protein sequence: CASRFRQDDYGYTF.

The V call is TRBV7-2, the J call TRBJ1-2; tentative D call: TRBD1 (5 bases). V lost 1 base and J lost 4, with 7 bases in between. This CDR3 spans 13 amino acids. Germline CDR1 is SGHTA and CDR2 is FQGNSA. The CDR3 nucleotides read TGTGCCAGCAGCTTAGGGACATTCTATGGCTACACCTTC. The encoded protein is CASSLGTFYGYTF.

J is TRBJ2-5 and V is TRBV6-5; no reliable D call. The germline V and J ends were trimmed by 0 bases and 2 bases, with 13 bases remaining between them. This CDR3 region has 16 residues. Germline CDR1 MNHEY, CDR2 SVGAGI. The CDR3 bases are TGTGCCAGCAGTTACTCTACGGCAGGAGCACAAGAGACCCAGTACTTC. Translated, it gives CASSYSTAGAQETQYF.

By share of the sample, this clonotype is medium-sized. The V gene is TRBV12-3 or TRBV12-4, the J gene TRBJ2-2; unclear D gene. V was trimmed by 5 bases and J by 7 bases, leaving 14 bases between them. The CDR3 contains 14 residues. The CDR3: CASSPSYSNGELFF. The CDR3 nucleotides read TGTGCCAGCAGTCCGTCCTATTCCAACGGGGAGCTGTTTTTT.

By frequency in the sample, this clonotype is medium-sized. The chain carries TRBV6-1 and TRBJ2-1; TRBD2 aligns across 11 bases. The CDR3 contains 14 residues. Germline CDR1 and CDR2: MNHNS and SASEGT. Trimming took 10 bases from V and 4 from J; bases not matched to a gene: 6. The CDR3 spells CATASGGTYNEQFF. Here the CDR3 DNA reads TGTGCCACCGCTAGCGGGGGGACATACAATGAGCAGTTCTTC.

In its sample, this clonotype ranks as medium-sized. The chain joins TRBV7-2 to TRBJ2-1, with 7 bases that match TRBD2. The length of the CDR3 is 14 residues. V shed 7 bases, J shed 2 bases, and the junction held 5 bases outside the gene matches. Per germline, CDR1 SGHTA and CDR2 FQGNSA. This CDR3 reads CASTWGGTYNEQFF. The CDR3 region has the DNA TGTGCCAGCACCTGGGGGGGTACCTACAATGAGCAGTTCTTC.

This clonotype showed up just a few times. The gene calls are TRBV10-3 and TRBJ1-5; maybe TRBD1 (5 bases). This CDR3 is 15 amino acids long. Trimming left V 3 bases short and J 5 bases short, with 14 bases between. Germline V gene lookup returns CDR1 ENHRY and CDR2 SYGVKD. Here the CDR3 DNA reads TGTGCCATCAGTGATTCGGGAAGGGGTTATCAGCCCCAGCATTTT. Translating gives CAISDSGRGYQPQHF.